This note documents a single T cell receptor beta chain sequence. What was sequenced were expressed TCRB transcripts, since all of the isolated RNA had been reverse transcribed. TCRdb's copy holds only in-frame clones and misses some; the assay was immunoSEQ multiplex PCR. This sample has 200,000 to 250,000 clones, with more than 9% found just once. The authors obtained over 98% purity in all sorted populations. The data derive from a study of beta chain features in type 1 diabetes. The V segment lost 4 bases and the J segment 4 bases; nucleotides outside the gene matches: 3. The CDR3 is made up of 13 amino acids. Germline assignment: CDR1 KGHSH and CDR2 LQKENI.

The sequence was collected from a woman aged 18-29 years in good health. This chain connects TRBV18 to TRBJ1-1, with 7 bases matching TRBD1. The source material was naive CD4+ T cells from blood. CDR3 DNA sequence: TGTGCCAGCTCACGAGGGGGCGCCACTGAAGCTTTCTTT. Residues: CASSRGGATEAFF. Drawing the rest from reference TRBV18 and TRBJ1-1, the complete variable domain is NAGVMQNPRHLVRRRGQEARLRCSPMKGHSHVYWYRQLPEEGLKFMVYLQKENIIDESGMPKERFSAEFPKEGPSILRIQQVVRGDSAAYFCASSRGGATEAFFGQGTRLTVV.